Listed here are 5 T cell receptor beta chains from one sample, sequenced in a study of Ad26.COV2.S vaccination and SARS-CoV-2 variants. Repertoires were generated with immunoSEQ multiplex PCR, while TCRdb's copy carries only in-frame clones and drops some. The table includes fewer than 150,000 clones, 86% detected once. The input for sequencing was peripheral blood, taken after recovery from COVID-19. All receptors come from a human donor who had recovered from COVID-19.

This clone was seen a single time. The chain has TRBV9 and TRBJ2-1; possible D gene TRBD1, 6 bases. CDR3 size: 15 residues. The V gene's germline CDR1 is SGDLS and CDR2 YYNGEE. V was shortened by 3 bases and J by 0 bases, with 10 bases between the two germline ends. In DNA, the CDR3 is TGTGCCAGCAGCGGGACAGACCGCTCCTACAATGAGCAGTTCTTC. Translating gives CASSGTDRSYNEQFF.

The CDR3 coding sequence is TGCGCCAGCAGCCAAGAAAGGTGGGGGACAGAGTATTCACCCCTCCACTTT. Protein: CASSQERWGTEYSPLHF. The rearrangement uses TRBV4-3 and TRBJ1-6, with 7 bases matching TRBD1. The trim removed 0 bases at V and 8 bases at J, leaving 10 bases unmatched. The germline CDR1 and CDR2 sequences are LGHNA and YSLEER. CDR3 length: 17 residues.

V and J are TRBV9 and TRBJ2-7; unclear D gene. Trimming removed 9 bases at V and 4 bases at J, with 14 bases between. The CDR3 contains 12 residues. Looked up from germline, CDR1 is SGDLS and CDR2 is YYNGEE. CDR3 coding DNA: TGTGCCATGCCTTCCGCCCTATACGAGCAGTACTTC. It is translated as CAMPSALYEQYF.

The table lists this clone with a few counts. The V and J genes are TRBV14 and TRBJ1-4; no reliable D call. Germline loops: CDR1 SGHDN, CDR2 FVKESK. The CDR3 has 16 amino acids. V dropped 1 base and J dropped 3 bases, with 12 bases sitting between them. For the CDR3, the DNA is TGTGCCAGCAGCCAAGGTCCCCACGGTGCTAATGAAAAACTGTTTTTT. It translates to CASSQGPHGANEKLFF.

The J gene is TRBJ2-1, the V gene TRBV29-1; D ambiguous. Trimming removed 4 bases from V and 6 bases from J, with 4 bases in between. The CDR3 loop spans 10 amino acids. In germline, CDR1 is SQVTM, CDR2 ANQGSEA. The chain's CDR3 is CSVASNEQFF. The CDR3, as DNA: TGCAGCGTTGCCTCCAATGAGCAGTTCTTC.